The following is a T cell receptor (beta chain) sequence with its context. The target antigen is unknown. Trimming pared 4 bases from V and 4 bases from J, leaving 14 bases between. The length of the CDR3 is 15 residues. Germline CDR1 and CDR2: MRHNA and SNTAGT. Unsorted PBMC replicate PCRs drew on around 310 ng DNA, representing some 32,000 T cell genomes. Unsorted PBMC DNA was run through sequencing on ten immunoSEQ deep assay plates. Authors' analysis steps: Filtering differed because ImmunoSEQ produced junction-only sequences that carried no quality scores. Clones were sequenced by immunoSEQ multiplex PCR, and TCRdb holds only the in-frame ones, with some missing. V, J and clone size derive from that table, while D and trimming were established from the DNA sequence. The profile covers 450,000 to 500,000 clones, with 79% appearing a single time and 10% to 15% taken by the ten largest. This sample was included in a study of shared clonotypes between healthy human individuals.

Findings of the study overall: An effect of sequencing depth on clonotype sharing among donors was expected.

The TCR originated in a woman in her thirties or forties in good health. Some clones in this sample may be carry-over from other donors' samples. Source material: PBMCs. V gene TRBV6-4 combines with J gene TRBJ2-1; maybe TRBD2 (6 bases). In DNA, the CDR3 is TGTGCCAGCAGTGGGGTTGGGGGGAATTACAATGAGCAGTTCTTC. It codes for CASSGVGGNYNEQFF.